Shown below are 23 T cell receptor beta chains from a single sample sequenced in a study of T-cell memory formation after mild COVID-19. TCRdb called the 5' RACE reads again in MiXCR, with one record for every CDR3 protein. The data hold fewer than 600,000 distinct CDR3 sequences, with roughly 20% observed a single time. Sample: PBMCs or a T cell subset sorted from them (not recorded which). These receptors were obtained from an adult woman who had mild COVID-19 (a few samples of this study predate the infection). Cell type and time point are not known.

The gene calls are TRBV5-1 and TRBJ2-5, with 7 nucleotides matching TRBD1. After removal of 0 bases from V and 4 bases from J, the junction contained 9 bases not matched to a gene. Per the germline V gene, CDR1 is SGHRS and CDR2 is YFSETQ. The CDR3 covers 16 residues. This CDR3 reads CASSLGDRATGETQYF. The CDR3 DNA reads TGCGCCAGCAGCTTGGGGGACAGAGCCACCGGAGAGACCCAGTACTTC.

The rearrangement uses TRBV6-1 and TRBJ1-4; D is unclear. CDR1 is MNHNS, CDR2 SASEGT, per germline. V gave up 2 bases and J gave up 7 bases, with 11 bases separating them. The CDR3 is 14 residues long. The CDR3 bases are TGTGCCAGCAGTGAAACCTACTTGGGTGAAAAACTGTTTTTT. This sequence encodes CASSETYLGEKLFF.

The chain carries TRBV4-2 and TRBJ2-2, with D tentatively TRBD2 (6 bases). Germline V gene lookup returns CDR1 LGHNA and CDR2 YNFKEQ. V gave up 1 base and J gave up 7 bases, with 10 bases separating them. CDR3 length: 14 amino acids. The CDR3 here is CASSQVAGSGELFF. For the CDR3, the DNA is TGTGCCAGCAGCCAAGTGGCGGGAAGCGGGGAGCTGTTTTTT.

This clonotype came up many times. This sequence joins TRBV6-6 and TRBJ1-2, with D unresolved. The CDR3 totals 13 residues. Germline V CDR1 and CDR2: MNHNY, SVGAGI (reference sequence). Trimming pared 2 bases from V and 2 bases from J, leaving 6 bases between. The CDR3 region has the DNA TGTGCCAGCAGTTACAGTGGAAACTATGGCTACACCTTC. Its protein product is CASSYSGNYGYTF.

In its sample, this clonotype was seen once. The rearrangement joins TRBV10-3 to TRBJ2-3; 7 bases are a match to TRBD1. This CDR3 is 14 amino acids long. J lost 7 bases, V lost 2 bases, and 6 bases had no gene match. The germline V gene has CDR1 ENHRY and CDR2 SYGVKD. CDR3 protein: CAISEKTGLHTQYF. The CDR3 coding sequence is TGTGCCATCAGTGAGAAGACAGGGCTGCATACGCAGTATTTT.

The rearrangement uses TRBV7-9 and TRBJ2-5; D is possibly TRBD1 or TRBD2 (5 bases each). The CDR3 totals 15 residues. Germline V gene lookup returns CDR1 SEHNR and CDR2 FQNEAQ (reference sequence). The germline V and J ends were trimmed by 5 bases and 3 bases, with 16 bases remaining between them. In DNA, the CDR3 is TGTGCCAGCAGCCTTTACCTAGGGACGGAAGAGACCCAGTACTTC. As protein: CASSLYLGTEETQYF.

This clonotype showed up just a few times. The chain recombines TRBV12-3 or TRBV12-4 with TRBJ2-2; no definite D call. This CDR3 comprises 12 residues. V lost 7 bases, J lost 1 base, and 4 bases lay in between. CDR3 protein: CASTWNTGELFF. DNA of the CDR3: TGTGCCAGCACCTGGAACACCGGGGAGCTGTTTTTT.

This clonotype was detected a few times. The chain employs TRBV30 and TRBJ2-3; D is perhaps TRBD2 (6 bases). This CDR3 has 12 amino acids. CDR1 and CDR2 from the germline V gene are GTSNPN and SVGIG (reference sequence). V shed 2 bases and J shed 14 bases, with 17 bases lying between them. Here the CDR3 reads CAWSRMEGDWYF. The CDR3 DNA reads TGTGCCTGGAGTAGAATGGAGGGCGACTGGTATTTT. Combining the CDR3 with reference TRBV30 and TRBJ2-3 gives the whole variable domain SQTIHQWPATLVQPVGSPLSLECTVEGTSNPNLYWYRQAAGRGLQLLFYSVGIGQISSEVPQNLSASRPQDRQFILSSKKLLLSDSGFYLCAWSRMEGDWYFGPGTRLTVL.

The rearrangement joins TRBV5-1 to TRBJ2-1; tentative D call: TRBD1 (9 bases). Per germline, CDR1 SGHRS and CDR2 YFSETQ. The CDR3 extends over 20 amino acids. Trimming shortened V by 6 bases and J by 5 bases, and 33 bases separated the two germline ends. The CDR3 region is CASNSGTGMSSSGSHNEQFF. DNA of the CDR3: TGCGCCAGCAACTCCGGGACAGGGATGTCTTCTAGCGGGTCCCACAATGAGCAGTTCTTC.

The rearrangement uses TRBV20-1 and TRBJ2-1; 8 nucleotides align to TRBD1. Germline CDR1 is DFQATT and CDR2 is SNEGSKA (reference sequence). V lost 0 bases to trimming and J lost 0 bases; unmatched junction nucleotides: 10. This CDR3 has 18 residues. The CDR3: CSARDPRGRMGSYNEQFF. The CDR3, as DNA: TGCAGTGCTAGAGATCCCAGGGGGCGGATGGGCTCCTACAATGAGCAGTTCTTC.

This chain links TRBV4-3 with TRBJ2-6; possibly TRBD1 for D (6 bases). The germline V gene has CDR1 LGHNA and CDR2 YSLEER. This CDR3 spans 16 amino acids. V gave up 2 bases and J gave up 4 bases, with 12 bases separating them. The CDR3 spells CASSQQTGAGANVLTF. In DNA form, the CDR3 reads TGCGCCAGCAGCCAACAGACAGGAGCGGGGGCCAACGTCCTGACTTTC.

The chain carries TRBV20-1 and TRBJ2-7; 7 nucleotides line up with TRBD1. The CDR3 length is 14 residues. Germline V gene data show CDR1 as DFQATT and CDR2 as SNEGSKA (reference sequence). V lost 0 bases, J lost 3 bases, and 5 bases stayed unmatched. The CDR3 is CSAREPGQIYEQYF. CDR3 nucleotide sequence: TGCAGTGCTAGAGAGCCGGGACAGATCTACGAGCAGTACTTC.

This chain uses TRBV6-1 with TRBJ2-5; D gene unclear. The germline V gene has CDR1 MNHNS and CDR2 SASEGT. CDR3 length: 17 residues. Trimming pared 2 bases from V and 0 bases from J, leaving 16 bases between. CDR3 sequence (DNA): TGTGCCAGCAGTGAATTCGGAGTCACAGCGTACCAAGAGACCCAGTACTTC. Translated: CASSEFGVTAYQETQYF.

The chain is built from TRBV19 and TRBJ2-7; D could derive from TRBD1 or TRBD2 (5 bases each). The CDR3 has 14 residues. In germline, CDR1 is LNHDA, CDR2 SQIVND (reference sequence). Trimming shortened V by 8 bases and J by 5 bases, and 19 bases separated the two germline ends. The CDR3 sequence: CASSSENWDHEQYF. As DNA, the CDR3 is TGTGCCAGTTCTTCGGAGAATTGGGACCACGAGCAGTACTTC.

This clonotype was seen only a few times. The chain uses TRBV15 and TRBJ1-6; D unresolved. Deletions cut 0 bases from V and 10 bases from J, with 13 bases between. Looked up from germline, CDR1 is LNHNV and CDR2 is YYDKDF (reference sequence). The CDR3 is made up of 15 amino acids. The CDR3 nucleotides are TGTGCCACCAGCAGAGATTCTAAGGCGGGCTCACCCCTCCACTTT. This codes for CATSRDSKAGSPLHF.

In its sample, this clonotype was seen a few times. The CDR3 nucleotides are TGTGCCACCAGTGGGGGGCAGGGAGGCTCCAATGAGCAGTTCTTC. Its translation is CATSGGQGGSNEQFF. The rearrangement links TRBV24-1 to TRBJ2-1, with D tentatively TRBD1 or TRBD2 (6 bases each). This CDR3 is built from 15 residues. Between the trimmed V and J ends, which lost 5 bases and 6 bases, there was a span of 16 bases. The germline V gene encodes CDR1 KGHDR and CDR2 SFDVKD.

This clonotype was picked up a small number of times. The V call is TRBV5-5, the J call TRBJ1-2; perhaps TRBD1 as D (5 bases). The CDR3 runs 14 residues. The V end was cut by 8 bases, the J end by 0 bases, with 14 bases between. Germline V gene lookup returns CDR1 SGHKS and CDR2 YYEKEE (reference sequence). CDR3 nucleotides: TGTGCCAGTACATACAGGCTTACTAACTATGGCTACACCTTC. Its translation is CASTYRLTNYGYTF. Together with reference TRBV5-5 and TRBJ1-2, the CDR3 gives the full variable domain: DAGVTQSPTHLIKTRGQQVTLRCSPISGHKSVSWYQQVLGQGPQFIFQYYEKEERGRGNFPDRFSARQFPNYSSELNVNALLLGDSALYLCASTYRLTNYGYTFGSGTRLTVV.

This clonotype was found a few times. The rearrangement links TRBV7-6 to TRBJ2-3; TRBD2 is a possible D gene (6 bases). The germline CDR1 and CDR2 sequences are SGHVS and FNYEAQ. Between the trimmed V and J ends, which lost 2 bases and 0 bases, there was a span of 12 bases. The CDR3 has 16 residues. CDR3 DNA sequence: TGTGCCAGCAGCTTACCCGGGGGTCCTAGCACAGATACGCAGTATTTT. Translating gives CASSLPGGPSTDTQYF.

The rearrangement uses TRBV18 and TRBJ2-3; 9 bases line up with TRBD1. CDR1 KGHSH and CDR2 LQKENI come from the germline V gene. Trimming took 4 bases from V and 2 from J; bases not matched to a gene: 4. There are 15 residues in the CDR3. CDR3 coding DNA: TGTGCCAGCTCACGAAGGACAGGGGACACAGATACGCAGTATTTT. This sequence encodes CASSRRTGDTDTQYF.

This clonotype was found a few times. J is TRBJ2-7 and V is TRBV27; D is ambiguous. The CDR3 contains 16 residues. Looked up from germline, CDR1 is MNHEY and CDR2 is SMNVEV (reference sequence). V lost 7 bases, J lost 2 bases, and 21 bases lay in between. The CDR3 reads CASTSLLVRPTYEQYF. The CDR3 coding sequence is TGTGCCAGCACCTCGCTGTTGGTGAGACCTACCTACGAGCAGTACTTC.

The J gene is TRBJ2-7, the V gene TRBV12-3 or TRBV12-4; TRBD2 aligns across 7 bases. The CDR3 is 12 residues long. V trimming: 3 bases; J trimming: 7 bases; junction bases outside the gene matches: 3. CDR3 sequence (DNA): TGTGCCAGCAGTTTGCGGCGGGGGGAGCAGTACTTC. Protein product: CASSLRRGEQYF.

The CDR3, as DNA: TGTGCCAGCAGCTCCGCAATAGATACGCAGTATTTT. It encodes CASSSAIDTQYF. This rearrangement joins TRBV7-9 to TRBJ2-3; D is ambiguous. Per germline, CDR1 SEHNR and CDR2 FQNEAQ (reference sequence). The length of the CDR3 is 12 residues. Trimming removed 4 bases from V and 5 bases from J, with 7 bases in between.

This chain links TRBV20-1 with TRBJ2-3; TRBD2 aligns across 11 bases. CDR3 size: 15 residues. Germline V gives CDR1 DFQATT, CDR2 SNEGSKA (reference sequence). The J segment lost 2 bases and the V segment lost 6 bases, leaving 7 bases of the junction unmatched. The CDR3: CSATGTSGPTDTQYF. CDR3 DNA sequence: TGCAGTGCCACCGGGACTAGCGGTCCCACAGATACGCAGTATTTT.